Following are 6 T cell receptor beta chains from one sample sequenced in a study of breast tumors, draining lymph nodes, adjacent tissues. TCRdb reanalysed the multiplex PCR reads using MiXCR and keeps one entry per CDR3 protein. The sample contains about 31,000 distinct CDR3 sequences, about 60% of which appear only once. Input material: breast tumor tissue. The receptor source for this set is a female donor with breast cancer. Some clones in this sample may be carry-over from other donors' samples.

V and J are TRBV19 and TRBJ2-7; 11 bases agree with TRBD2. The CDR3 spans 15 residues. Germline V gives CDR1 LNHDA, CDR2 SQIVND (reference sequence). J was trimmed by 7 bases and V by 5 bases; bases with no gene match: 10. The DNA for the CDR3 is TGTGCCAGTAGTGTCGGGACTAGCGGTTCTCGGGAGCAGTACTTC. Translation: CASSVGTSGSREQYF.

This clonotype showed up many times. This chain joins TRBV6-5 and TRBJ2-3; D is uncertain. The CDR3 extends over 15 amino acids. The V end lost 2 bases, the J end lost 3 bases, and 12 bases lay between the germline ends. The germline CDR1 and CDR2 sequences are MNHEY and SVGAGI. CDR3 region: CASSYAPEATDTQYF. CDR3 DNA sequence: TGTGCCAGCAGTTACGCGCCCGAGGCAACAGATACGCAGTATTTT.

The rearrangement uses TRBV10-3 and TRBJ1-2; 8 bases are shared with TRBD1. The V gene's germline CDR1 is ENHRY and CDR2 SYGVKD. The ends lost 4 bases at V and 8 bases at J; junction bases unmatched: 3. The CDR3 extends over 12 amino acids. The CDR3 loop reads CAISAGGIGYTF. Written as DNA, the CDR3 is TGTGCCATCAGTGCAGGGGGCATAGGCTACACCTTC.

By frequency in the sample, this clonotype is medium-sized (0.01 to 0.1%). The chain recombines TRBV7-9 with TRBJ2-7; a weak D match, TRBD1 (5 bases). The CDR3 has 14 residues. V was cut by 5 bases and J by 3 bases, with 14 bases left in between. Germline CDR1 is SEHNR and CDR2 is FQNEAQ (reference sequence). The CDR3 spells CASSPTQGYYEQYF. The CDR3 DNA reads TGTGCCAGCAGCCCCACGCAGGGCTACTACGAGCAGTACTTC.

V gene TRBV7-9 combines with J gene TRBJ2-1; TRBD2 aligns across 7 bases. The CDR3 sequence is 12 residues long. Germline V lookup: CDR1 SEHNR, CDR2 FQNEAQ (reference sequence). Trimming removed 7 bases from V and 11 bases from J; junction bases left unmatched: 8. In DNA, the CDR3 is TGTGCCAGCACCTCTAGCGGCGGAAAGCAGTTCTTC. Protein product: CASTSSGGKQFF.

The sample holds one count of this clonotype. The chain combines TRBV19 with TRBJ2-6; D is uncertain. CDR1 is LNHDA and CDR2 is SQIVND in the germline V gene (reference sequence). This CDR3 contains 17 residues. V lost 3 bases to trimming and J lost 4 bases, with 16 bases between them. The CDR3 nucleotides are TGTGCCAGTAGTATTGGGCTGTGGTCGGACGGGGCCAACGTCCTGACTTTC. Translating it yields CASSIGLWSDGANVLTF.